This T cell receptor (beta chain) was sequenced during a study of a mutant IDH1 vaccine in newly diagnosed glioma. On the study more broadly: Beginning 4-6 weeks after radiotherapy alone, or with temozolomide cycles, vaccination took place.

The repertoire was sequenced with immunoSEQ multiplex PCR; TCRdb's copy has only in-frame clones and lacks some. This sample has about 60,000 clones, with approximately 80% found just once. The time point here: week 35, safety follow-up. Doses consisted of 300 ug of mutant IDH1 20-mer peptide each, paired with topical imiquimod. About this clone: Its antigen is not known.

Source: PBMCs, taken from a glioma patient whose treatment included an IDH1 peptide vaccine. The receptor was derived from a man aged 30 to 45 with glioma.

For the CDR3, the DNA is TGTGCCAGCAGCTTTAGCAGCTTCACCGGGGAGCTGTTTTTT. Protein sequence: CASSFSSFTGELFF. The chain recombines TRBV11-3 with TRBJ2-2; D gene uncertain. This CDR3 contains 14 residues. V shed 3 bases and J shed 4 bases, with 9 bases lying between them. The germline V gene encodes CDR1 SGHNT and CDR2 YENEEA.